This paragraph reports one T cell receptor (beta chain). What it recognizes is unknown. The sample originates from a study of vaccination and CD4 T cells after COVID-19. Study details: The convalescents, six males and four females, included two who were Hispanic. The cells in question were stimulated using overlapping spike peptides derived from SARS-CoV-2, HCoV-NL63, HCoV-OC43 and HCoV-229E.

The CDR3 contains 17 residues. The V end lost 5 bases, the J end lost 1 base, and 20 bases lay between the germline ends. Germline assignment: CDR1 MNHEY and CDR2 SMNVEV (reference sequence). Study-wide findings and caveats: Rising from about 20 to 38, the median of SARS-CoV-2-reactive clonotypes did not change significantly.

Oncomine TCR Beta short-read sequencing was applied to DNA from cultured CD4+ T cells. TCRdb processed the PCR reads anew with MiXCR; each CDR3 protein has one entry. The table includes about 20,000 distinct CDR3 sequences, 56% detected once. This sample's treatment: roughly nine-day PBMC culture with coronavirus spike peptide pools or control peptides (ViraFEST assay). First, ViraFEST expanded antigen-specific T cells with peptide pools, and next it sequenced the TCRs. Sequenced material: CD4+ T cells from blood, cultured in vitro. The sequence was obtained from a human donor who had recovered from COVID-19. This chain connects TRBV27 to TRBJ1-1, with D possibly matching TRBD1 (5 bases). CDR3 residues: CASSILGAQQTNTEAFF. The CDR3 region has the DNA TGTGCCAGCAGTATCCTCGGGGCTCAACAAACGAACACTGAAGCTTTCTTT.